A selection of T cell receptor beta chains follows, all from one sample in a study. TCRdb ran MiXCR on the 5' RACE reads and lists one entry per CDR3 protein. In the table there are some 62,000 distinct CDR3 sequences, about 20% of which are singletons. Sequencing input: memory CD4+ T cells sorted from a lymph node. The source of these receptors is a female donor with breast cancer. CDR3s include the opening cysteine and the closing phenylalanine or tryptophan. D genes are given only for firm matches. Size is stated for part of the rows, as once, few or many counts, or as a class when the clone is expanded.

>TRBV6-1|TRBD1|few|TRBJ2-3
TGTGCCAGCAGAATAACAGGGGGAAGGGATACGCAGTATTTT
CASRITGGRDTQYF
>TRBV28|TRBD1|NA|TRBJ1-5
TGTGCCAGCAGTTCGCCCTACAGGGGGCGGGGTAGCAATCAGCCCCAGCATTTT
CASSSPYRGRGSNQPQHF
>TRBV4-1|NA|few|TRBJ2-7
TGCGCCAGCAGCCAAGATCGGCCCCACCACGAGCAGTACTTC
CASSQDRPHHEQYF
>TRBV28|NA|NA|TRBJ2-7
TGTACCAGCAGCCTGACGTGGGCCAGCTCCTACGAGCAGTACTTC
CTSSLTWASSYEQYF
>TRBV12-3/TRBV12-4|TRBD1|NA|TRBJ1-6
TGTGCCAGCAGCCTCGACAGGGTTCGTTCACCCCTCCACTTT
CASSLDRVRSPLHF
>TRBV5-1|TRBD2|many|TRBJ2-1
TGCGCCAGCAGCCCGTTAGCGGGGGGGCGGAATGAGCAGTTCTTC
CASSPLAGGRNEQFF
>TRBV29-1|NA|many|TRBJ2-5
TGCAGCGTTGGCGAAAGGGAGACCCAGTACTTC
CSVGERETQYF
>TRBV15|NA|NA|TRBJ2-5
TGTGCCACCAGCAGAGGTGGCAGCCTCCAAGAGACCCAGTACTTC
CATSRGGSLQETQYF
>TRBV5-5|NA|NA|TRBJ1-2
TGTGCCAGCAGCCCGAAGGGGGACTATGGCTACACCTTC
CASSPKGDYGYTF
>TRBV30|NA|NA|TRBJ1-2
TGTGCCTGGAGCCAAAGTCGACAGGTTGTGTCTGGCTACACCTTC
CAWSQSRQVVSGYTF
>TRBV5-1|NA|few|TRBJ1-6
TGCGCCAGCAGCGCCTTCGGACCTACGAGCTCCTATAATTCACCCCTCCACTTT
CASSAFGPTSSYNSPLHF
>TRBV10-1|NA|few|TRBJ1-2
TGCGCCAGCAGTGATCGAGGGGATCGTACCTACACCTTC
CASSDRGDRTYTF
>TRBV6-1|NA|NA|TRBJ2-1
TGTGCCAGCAGTGAAGTAGGGCTACCCCCCTACAATGAGCAGTTCTTC
CASSEVGLPPYNEQFF
>TRBV7-2|TRBD1|many|TRBJ2-2
TGTGCCAGCAGCTCGTCCCCCGGGACAGTTAACACCGGGGAGCTGTTTTTT
CASSSSPGTVNTGELFF
>TRBV6-1|NA|NA|TRBJ1-2
TGTGCCAGCAGTCCAAACGTCTTGGGTCCGGGGGCTAACTATGGCTACACCTTC
CASSPNVLGPGANYGYTF
>TRBV18|TRBD2|NA|TRBJ2-1
TGTGCCAGCTCACCTTTGACTAGCGGGCAAAATGAGCAGTTCTTC
CASSPLTSGQNEQFF
>TRBV20-1|TRBD1|NA|TRBJ2-7
TGCAGTGCTGACGCCGGGACAGGGTTGTACGAGCAGTACTTC
CSADAGTGLYEQYF
>TRBV7-2|NA|once|TRBJ2-5
TGTGCCAGCAGCACTTTACTCGGAGCCAAGATGAGTGGCCAGTACTTC
CASSTLLGAKMSGQYF
>TRBV6-5|NA|many|TRBJ1-2
TGTGCCAGCAGTTACGAGGCTGGGCGTGGCTACACCTTC
CASSYEAGRGYTF
>TRBV7-3|NA|few|TRBJ2-1
TGTGCCAGCAGCTTAACGAGGGGTACCCACAATGAGCAGTTCTTC
CASSLTRGTHNEQFF
>TRBV20-1|TRBD1|many|TRBJ2-6
TGCAGTGCTAGAAGTCCCAGGGGGACTGGGGCCAACGTCCTGACTTTC
CSARSPRGTGANVLTF
>TRBV28|NA|once|TRBJ2-7
TGTGCCAGCAGTCTAGGACACCAATCGGCCGAGCAGTACTTC
CASSLGHQSAEQYF
>TRBV6-5|TRBD2|once|TRBJ2-3
TGTGCCAGCAGCCGAAAAACCAGCGGGAGGCGGGCAGATGCGCAGTATTTT
CASSRKTSGRRADAQYF
>TRBV6-5|TRBD1|NA|TRBJ1-2
TGTGCCAGCAGTTCGACAGGGTTACTCTATGGCTACACCTTC
CASSSTGLLYGYTF
>TRBV3-1|NA|NA|TRBJ2-3
TGTGCCAGCAGCCAAGATACACTTAGCACAGATACGCAGTATTTT
CASSQDTLSTDTQYF
>TRBV20-1|NA|many|TRBJ1-3
TGCAGTCTTTCCGGGACGGCCGGAAACACCATATATTTT
CSLSGTAGNTIYF
>TRBV6-5|TRBD1|many|TRBJ1-2
TGTGCCAGCGGGGAGGACAGGGACTATGGCTACACCTTC
CASGEDRDYGYTF
>TRBV12-3/TRBV12-4|TRBD2|few|TRBJ2-1
TGTGCCAGCAGTTTAGGGGAGGGCCGGAGGAATGAGCAGTTCTTC
CASSLGEGRRNEQFF
>TRBV7-9|NA|NA|TRBJ2-3
TGTGCCAGCAGCTTAGGGTGGCGGATCACAGATACGCAGTATTTT
CASSLGWRITDTQYF
>TRBV9|NA|many|TRBJ2-7
TGTGCCAGCAGCCCGAGGCCAGCGGGTAACTACGAGCAGTACTTC
CASSPRPAGNYEQYF
>TRBV5-1|TRBD1|NA|TRBJ1-6
TGCGCCAGCAGGCCAACAGGGGGATCCAATAATTCACCCCTCCACTTT
CASRPTGGSNNSPLHF
>TRBV7-9|TRBD2|NA|TRBJ2-1
TGTGCCAGCAGCTTAGCGAGACGAGCGGGATACAATGAGCAGTTCTTC
CASSLARRAGYNEQFF
>TRBV12-3/TRBV12-4|TRBD1|NA|TRBJ2-1
TGTGCCAGCACCCCGGGACAGGGGGCCGCGAACACGTACAATGAGCAGTTCTTC
CASTPGQGAANTYNEQFF
>TRBV5-1|NA|many|TRBJ1-4
TGCGCCAGCAGCAAGGGACCGGGCGAAAAACTGTTTTTT
CASSKGPGEKLFF
>TRBV6-1|NA|many|TRBJ2-7
TGTGCCAGCAGTGAAAATGCGGCAGGCAGCTACGAGCAGTACTTC
CASSENAAGSYEQYF
>TRBV7-8|TRBD1|NA|TRBJ1-5
TGTGCCAGCAGCAGGTTCACCGGGACAGTAAGCAATCAGCCCCAGCATTTT
CASSRFTGTVSNQPQHF
>TRBV6-1|TRBD1|NA|TRBJ1-1
TGTGCCACCCGACAGGGATTGGGGGGGACTGGAGCTTTCTTT
CATRQGLGGTGAFF
>TRBV25-1|TRBD1|NA|TRBJ1-6
TGTGCCAGCAGTCGACAGGGCTGGAGTTCACCCCTCCACTTT
CASSRQGWSSPLHF
>TRBV7-2|NA|few|TRBJ2-7
TGTGCCAGCAGCCCTTTTTCGAGCGGCGAGCAGTACTTC
CASSPFSSGEQYF
>TRBV12-3/TRBV12-4|NA|few|TRBJ2-3
TGTGCCAGCAGTTTAGACCAGAGCCCCACGCGTACGCAGTATTTT
CASSLDQSPTRTQYF
>TRBV6-5|NA|NA|TRBJ2-6
TGTGCCAGCAGTCCAGGTTACTCTGGGGCCAACGTCCTGACTTTC
CASSPGYSGANVLTF
>TRBV7-9|TRBD1|NA|TRBJ1-2
TGTGCCAGCAGCGGGGACAGGGAAGAATATGGCTACACCTTC
CASSGDREEYGYTF
>TRBV7-3|NA|NA|TRBJ2-2
TGTGCCAGCAGCCTAGCGAGGGATGGGGAGCTGTTTTTT
CASSLARDGELFF
>TRBV6-5|TRBD1|NA|TRBJ2-1
TGTGCCAGCAGTTACTCTACAGGGGGCTGGGACAATGAGCAGTTCTTC
CASSYSTGGWDNEQFF
>TRBV20-1|NA|few|TRBJ2-7
TGCAGTGCTACCTCCGACAGCTTCTACGAGCAGTGCTTC
CSATSDSFYEQCF
>TRBV7-2|TRBD1|NA|TRBJ1-3
TGTGCCAGCAGCCCACGACAGGGTAATGGAAACACCATATATTTT
CASSPRQGNGNTIYF
>TRBV7-2|NA|many|TRBJ2-2
TGTGCCAGCAGCAAACAGGGTTCCGGGGAGCTGTTTTTT
CASSKQGSGELFF
>TRBV7-9|NA|few|TRBJ1-2
TGTGCCAGCAGCTTAAACAGCGACTATGGCTACACCTTC
CASSLNSDYGYTF
>TRBV18|NA|NA|TRBJ2-2
TGTGCCAGCTCACCTTCTAGGCAAGCCCAGAACACCGGGGAGCTGTTTTTT
CASSPSRQAQNTGELFF
>TRBV5-1|NA|few|TRBJ1-4
TGCGCCAGCAGCGGGGGTACAACTAATGAAAAACTGTTTTTT
CASSGGTTNEKLFF
>TRBV6-1|NA|NA|TRBJ2-3
TGTGCCAGCAGCCTTTACAGGGAAACAGATACGCAGTATTTT
CASSLYRETDTQYF
>TRBV20-1|TRBD2|NA|TRBJ2-3
TGCAGTGCTAGAGATATGTCGGGAGGGTCAGATACGCAGTATTTT
CSARDMSGGSDTQYF
>TRBV20-1|TRBD2|NA|TRBJ2-1
TGCAGTGCTAGCGGGAGGCCAGGCTATGACTACAATGAGCAGTTCTTC
CSASGRPGYDYNEQFF
>TRBV12-3/TRBV12-4|NA|many|TRBJ1-5
TGTGCCAGCAGTTTGCAGACCTCCAATCAGCCCCAGCATTTT
CASSLQTSNQPQHF
>TRBV28|TRBD1|NA|TRBJ2-7
TGTGCCAGCAGTTTACTCCCGGGACAGGGGGTCTACGAGCAGTACTTC
CASSLLPGQGVYEQYF
>TRBV29-1|TRBD1|NA|TRBJ2-1
TGCAGCGTTGAATCCCCGGACAGGGGAAATGAGCAGTTCTTC
CSVESPDRGNEQFF
>TRBV28|NA|few|TRBJ2-7
TGTGCCAGCAGTTCCCCCAGTGGGGGTTGGGAGCAGTACTTC
CASSSPSGGWEQYF
>TRBV5-1|NA|medium-sized|TRBJ1-1
TGCGCCAGCAGCCCGCGGATCGGCACTGAAGCTTTCTTT
CASSPRIGTEAFF
>TRBV7-9|NA|few|TRBJ2-3
TGTGCCAGCAGTGGCGAAGATACGCAGTATTTT
CASSGEDTQYF
>TRBV7-2|TRBD2|NA|TRBJ2-1
TGTGCCAGCCGCCGGGACTATTCCTACAATGAGCAGTTCTTC
CASRRDYSYNEQFF